This TCR beta chain is from a study of shared clonotypes between healthy human individuals. General study results and limits: Among the subsets, naive ones generally showed larger estimated richness than memory ones.

CDR3 size: 14 residues. Germline CDR1 reads SGHRS; CDR2 reads YFSETQ. Trimming removed 5 bases at V and 4 bases at J, with 13 bases between. Some clones are missing from TCRdb's copy, which holds only in-frame ones; the method was immunoSEQ multiplex PCR. The sample records about 680,000 clones, approximately 75% being singletons. The sample holds many counts of this clone. Its specificity is not known. Other DNA sequences in the sample encode the same CDR3. The genes are TRBV5-1 and TRBJ2-1; perhaps TRBD2 as D (5 bases). Sequences were obtained from memory CD4+ T cells sorted from blood. Specified subset: CD45RA-negative fraction. This receptor was taken from a woman aged 30 to 39 in good health. The CDR3 loop is CASRTAGGYNEQFF. The CDR3 nucleotides read TGCGCCAGCAGGACGGCGGGCGGGTACAATGAGCAGTTCTTC.